This T cell receptor (beta chain) was sequenced in a study of cytomegalovirus exposure and HLA in healthy donors. PCR was performed using 60 Vbeta and 13 Jbeta primers. Sequencing used immunoSEQ multiplex PCR; TCRdb keeps in-frame clones, though not all of them. The table lists fewer than 120,000 clones, 60% to 85% of them singletons. This TCR was recovered from a woman aged 25 to 39 in good health and CMV-seronegative. Sequencing was carried out using PBMCs.

As DNA, the CDR3 is TGTGCCAGAAGCCCCCTCCCGGGGTGCGGGAGGAATCTGGATGAGCAGTTCTTC. It codes for CARSPLPGCGRNLDEQFF. The chain employs TRBV5-3 and TRBJ2-1; 8 nucleotides align to TRBD2. TRBV5-3 is an open reading frame, and its role is uncertain. V trimming: 4 bases; J trimming: 8 bases; junction bases outside the gene matches: 20. This CDR3 spans 18 amino acids.